Below, one T cell receptor (beta chain) is given with its context. What it binds is unknown. The sample belongs to a study of lymphopenia after photon versus proton radiotherapy. TCRdb's copy holds only in-frame clones and misses some; the assay was immunoSEQ multiplex PCR. The sample yields about 58,000 clones, roughly 83% seen once. There are 13 residues in the CDR3. The germline CDR1 and CDR2 sequences are SNHLY and FYNNEI. Trimming removed 3 bases from V and 9 bases from J; junction bases left unmatched: 6. Findings and limits, study-wide: In patients who died, overall survival fell as post-nadir TCR diversity dropped more. Proton therapy kept repertoires fairly stable, unlike photons, which gained effector/memory cells. Authors raise, but do not show, better survival with proton therapy. After the lymphocyte nadir, photon-treated repertoires showed oligoclonal expansion, especially of CD8+ Temra cells.

Sample: peripheral blood, taken from a patient treated with proton-based radiotherapy. This TCR was recovered from a man aged 55-75 years with pancreatic cancer. V gene TRBV2 combines with J gene TRBJ2-3; the match to TRBD1 covers 7 bases. CDR3 nucleotide sequence: TGTGCCAGCAGTGACATTGGACAGGTAACGCAGTATTTT. It specifies CASSDIGQVTQYF.